This T cell receptor beta chain was retrieved from a study of CD4 T cells in relation to SARS-CoV-2 and coronaviruses. The CDR3 spans 16 residues. The trim removed 5 bases at V and 4 bases at J, leaving 9 bases unmatched. Germline loops: CDR1 MDHEN, CDR2 SYDVKM. Concerning this clone: Its antigen remains unknown.

TCRdb keeps only in-frame clones here, not all; method: immunoSEQ multiplex PCR. The data contain about 41,000 clones, about 80% of them singletons. The chain combines TRBV28 with TRBJ2-5; 11 nucleotides line up with TRBD2. The material sequenced was naive CD4+ T cells from PBMCs, cultured in vitro. The subset denotes: naive CD4+ T cells isolated by negative enrichment. This receptor was taken from an adult with COVID-19. The CDR3 sequence: CASSPPTSGKRETQYF. CDR3 nucleotides: TGTGCCAGCAGTCCCCCGACTAGCGGGAAGCGAGAGACCCAGTACTTC. Based on the CDR3 plus reference TRBV28 and TRBJ2-5, the full variable domain is DVKVTQSSRYLVKRTGEKVFLECVQDMDHENMFWYRQDPGLGLRLIYFSYDVKMKEKGDIPEGYSVSREKKERFSLILESASTNQTSMYLCASSPPTSGKRETQYFGPGTRLLVL.